Reported below is one T cell receptor (beta chain). Its specificity is not known. Germline loops: CDR1 MDHEN, CDR2 SYDVKM. Trimming removed 3 bases from V and 1 base from J; junction bases left unmatched: 3. The CDR3 contains 15 residues. The data stem from a study of OX40 agonist ivuxolimab in advanced cancers. Overall study: Dosing consisted of intravenous ivuxolimab at 0.01 to 10 mg/kg every 2 weeks. Melanoma, hepatocellular carcinoma, head and neck or renal cell cancer occurred in dose-escalation patients. Averaging about 60 years in age, with a range of roughly 23 to 85, the cohort was approximately 84% male. Study-level points and caveats: Near-lowest levels of clonal expansion characterized partial responders at 0.1-3.0 mg/kg.

Repertoires were generated with immunoSEQ multiplex PCR, while TCRdb's copy carries only in-frame clones and drops some. Of about 50,000 clones in the sample, approximately 86% were seen once. The origin of this receptor is an adult with an advanced solid tumor such as melanoma, head and neck, liver or kidney cancer. The chain combines TRBV28 with TRBJ2-1; 7 bases align to TRBD2. The sample consisted of CD4+ or CD8+ T cells sorted from blood, taken in a trial of the OX40 agonist ivuxolimab. DNA for the CDR3: TGTGCCAGCAGTTTGGTACTAGCGTCCTACAATGAGCAGTTCTTC. It encodes CASSLVLASYNEQFF.